This entry is about one T cell receptor (beta chain). Its cognate antigen is unknown. This sample stems from a study of T cells expressing NK-cell markers. Study-level background: From sorted CD3+CD56+NKG2C+, CD3+CD56+NKG2C- and CD3+CD56-NKG2C+ T cells came the TCR beta repertoires. Points from the study as a whole: Of the CD8+ T cells in roughly 6 donors, about 1.0-8% belonged to dominant NKG2C+ clonotypes.

TCRdb re-called the 5' RACE reads, yielding one record per CDR3 amino acid sequence without DNA. The sample has about 550,000 distinct CDR3 sequences. The sequence came from a man between 18 and 29 years old in good health. The sequenced sample consisted of blood T cells: a sorted CD56 or NKG2C T cell subset, CD4+ or CD8+ T cells, or bulk PBMC T cells (not recorded which).

CDR3 loop: CASSVDRWGGLSSYEQYF. The V gene is TRBV28, the J gene TRBJ2-7; TCRdb designates TRBD1, a call that cannot be tested without DNA. The CDR3 has 18 residues. The germline V gene has CDR1 MDHEN and CDR2 SYDVKM. Full variable domain (missing parts from reference TRBV28 and TRBJ2-7): DVKVTQSSRYLVKRTGEKVFLECVQDMDHENMFWYRQDPGLGLRLIYFSYDVKMKEKGDIPEGYSVSREKKERFSLILESASTNQTSMYLCASSVDRWGGLSSYEQYFGPGTRLTVT.